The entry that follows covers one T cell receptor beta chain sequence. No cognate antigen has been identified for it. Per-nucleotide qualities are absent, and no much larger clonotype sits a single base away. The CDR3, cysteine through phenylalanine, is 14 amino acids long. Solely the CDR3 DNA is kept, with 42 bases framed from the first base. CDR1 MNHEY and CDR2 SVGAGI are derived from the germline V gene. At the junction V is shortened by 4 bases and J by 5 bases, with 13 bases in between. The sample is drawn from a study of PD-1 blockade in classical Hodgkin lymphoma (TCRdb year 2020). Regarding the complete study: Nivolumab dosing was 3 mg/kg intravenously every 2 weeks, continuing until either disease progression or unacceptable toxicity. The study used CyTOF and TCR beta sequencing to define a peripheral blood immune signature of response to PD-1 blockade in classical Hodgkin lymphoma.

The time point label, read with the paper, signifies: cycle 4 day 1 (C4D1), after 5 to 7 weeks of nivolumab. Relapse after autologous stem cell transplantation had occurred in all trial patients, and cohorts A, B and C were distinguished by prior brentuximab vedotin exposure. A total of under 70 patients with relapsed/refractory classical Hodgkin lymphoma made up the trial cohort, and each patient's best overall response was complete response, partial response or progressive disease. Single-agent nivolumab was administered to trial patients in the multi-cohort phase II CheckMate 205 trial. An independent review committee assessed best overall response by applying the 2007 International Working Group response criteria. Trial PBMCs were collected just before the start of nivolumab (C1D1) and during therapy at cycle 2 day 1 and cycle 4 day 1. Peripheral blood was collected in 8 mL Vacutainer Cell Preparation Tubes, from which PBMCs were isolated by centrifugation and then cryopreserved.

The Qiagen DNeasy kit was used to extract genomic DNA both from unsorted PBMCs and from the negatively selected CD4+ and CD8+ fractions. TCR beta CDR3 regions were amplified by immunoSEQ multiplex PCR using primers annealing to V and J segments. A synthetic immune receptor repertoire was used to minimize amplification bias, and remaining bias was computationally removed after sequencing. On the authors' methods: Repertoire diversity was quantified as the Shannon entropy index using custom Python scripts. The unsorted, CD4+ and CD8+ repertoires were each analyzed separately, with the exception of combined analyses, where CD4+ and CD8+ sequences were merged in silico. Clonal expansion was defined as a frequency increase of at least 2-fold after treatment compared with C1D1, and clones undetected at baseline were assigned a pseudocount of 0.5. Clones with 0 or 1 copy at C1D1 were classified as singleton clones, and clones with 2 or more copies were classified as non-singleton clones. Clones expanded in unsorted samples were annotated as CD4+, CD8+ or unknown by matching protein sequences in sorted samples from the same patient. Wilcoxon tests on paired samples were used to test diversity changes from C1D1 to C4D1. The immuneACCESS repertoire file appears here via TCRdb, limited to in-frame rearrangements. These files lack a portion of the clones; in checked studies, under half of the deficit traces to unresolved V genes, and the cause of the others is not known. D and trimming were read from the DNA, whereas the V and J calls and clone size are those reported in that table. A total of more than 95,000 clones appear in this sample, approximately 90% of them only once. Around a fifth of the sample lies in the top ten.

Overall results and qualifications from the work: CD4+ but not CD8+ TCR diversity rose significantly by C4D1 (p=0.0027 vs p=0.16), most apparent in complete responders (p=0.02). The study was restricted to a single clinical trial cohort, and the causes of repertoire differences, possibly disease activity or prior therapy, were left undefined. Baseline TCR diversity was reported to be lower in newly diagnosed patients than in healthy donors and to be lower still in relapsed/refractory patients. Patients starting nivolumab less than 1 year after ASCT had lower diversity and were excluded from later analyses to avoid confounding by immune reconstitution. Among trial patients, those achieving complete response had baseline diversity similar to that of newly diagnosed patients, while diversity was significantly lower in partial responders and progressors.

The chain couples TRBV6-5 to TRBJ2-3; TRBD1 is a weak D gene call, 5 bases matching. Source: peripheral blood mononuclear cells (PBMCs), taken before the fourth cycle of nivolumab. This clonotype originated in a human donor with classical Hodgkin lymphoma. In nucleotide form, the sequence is TGTGCCAGCAGTTCCAGGGAACCGAGAGATACGCAGTATTTT. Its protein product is CASSSREPRDTQYF.